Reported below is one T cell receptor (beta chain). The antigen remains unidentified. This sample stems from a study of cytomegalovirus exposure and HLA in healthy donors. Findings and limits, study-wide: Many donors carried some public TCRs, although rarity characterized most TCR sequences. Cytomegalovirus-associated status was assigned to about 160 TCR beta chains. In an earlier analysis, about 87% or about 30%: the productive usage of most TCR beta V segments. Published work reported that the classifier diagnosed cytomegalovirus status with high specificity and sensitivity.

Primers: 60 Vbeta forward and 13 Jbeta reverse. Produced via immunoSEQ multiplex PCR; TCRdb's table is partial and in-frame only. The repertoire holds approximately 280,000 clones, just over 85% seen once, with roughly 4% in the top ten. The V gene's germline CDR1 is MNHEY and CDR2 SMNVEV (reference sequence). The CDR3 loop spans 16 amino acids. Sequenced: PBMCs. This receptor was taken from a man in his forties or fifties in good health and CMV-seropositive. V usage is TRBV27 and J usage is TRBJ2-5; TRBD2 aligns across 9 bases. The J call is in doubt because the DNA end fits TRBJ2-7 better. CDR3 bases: TGTGCCAGCAGTACCGTACGGACTAGCGCTGTCCACGAGCAGTACTTC. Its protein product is CASSTVRTSAVHEQYF.